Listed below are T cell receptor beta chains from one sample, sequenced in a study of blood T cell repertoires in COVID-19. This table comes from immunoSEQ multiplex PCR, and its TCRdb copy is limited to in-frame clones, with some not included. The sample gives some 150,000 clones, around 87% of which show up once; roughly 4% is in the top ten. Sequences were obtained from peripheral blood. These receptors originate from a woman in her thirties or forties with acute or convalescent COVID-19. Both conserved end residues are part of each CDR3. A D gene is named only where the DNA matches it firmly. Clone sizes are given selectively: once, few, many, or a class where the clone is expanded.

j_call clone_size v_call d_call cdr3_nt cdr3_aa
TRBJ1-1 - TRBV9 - TGTGCCAGCAGCGTAGTCGGGCAGGGAGGTGGAACGGCTTTCTTT CASSVVGQGGGTAFF
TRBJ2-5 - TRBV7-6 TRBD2 TGTGCCAGCAGCTTATACCCAGCGGGAGAGGAGACCCAGTACTTC CASSLYPAGEETQYF
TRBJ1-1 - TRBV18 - TGTGCCAGCTCACCCGGACAGATGAACACTGAAGCTTTCTTT CASSPGQMNTEAFF
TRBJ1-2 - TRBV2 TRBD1 TGTGCCAGCTCCTCGGACAGGATCTCAGATGGCTACACCTTC CASSSDRISDGYTF
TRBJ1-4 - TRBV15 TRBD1 TGTGCCACCAGCAGAGCCGGGACAGGGGATGAAAAACTGTTTTTT CATSRAGTGDEKLFF
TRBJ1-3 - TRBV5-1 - TGCGCCAGCGGGAGGGGCTCTGGAAACACCATATATTTT CASGRGSGNTIYF
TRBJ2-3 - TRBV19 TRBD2 TGTGCCAGTAGTATCTCCACTAGCGGGAGTACGGATACGCAGTATTTT CASSISTSGSTDTQYF
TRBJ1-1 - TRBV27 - TGTGCCAGCAGTTGGACAGAGAACACTGAAGCTTTCTTT CASSWTENTEAFF
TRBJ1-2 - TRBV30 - TGTGCCTGGAGCCCCGGACAGTACTATGGCTACACCTTC CAWSPGQYYGYTF
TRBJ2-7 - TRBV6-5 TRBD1 TGTGCCAGCAGCGTTAGGACAGGCGACACCTACGAGCAGTACTTC CASSVRTGDTYEQYF
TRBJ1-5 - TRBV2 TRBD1 TGTGCCAGCAGAACAGGGGTTCAGCCCCAGCATTTT CASRTGVQPQHF
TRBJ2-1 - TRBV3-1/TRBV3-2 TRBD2 TGTGCCAGCAGTCTTCAGCGGGGGGCCCAGAATGAGCAGTTCTTC CASSLQRGAQNEQFF
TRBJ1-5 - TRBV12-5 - TGTGCTAGTGTGGAAGTTCGGGGGACCGGCAATCAGCCCCAGCATTTT CASVEVRGTGNQPQHF
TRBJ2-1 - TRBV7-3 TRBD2 TGTGCCAGCAGCTTTAAGAGCGGGAGGGGGGCAGGCGAGCAGTTCTTC CASSFKSGRGAGEQFF
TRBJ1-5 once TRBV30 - TGTGCCTGGAGTCCGCTCGGGGTAGGTCAGCCCCAGCATTTT CAWSPLGVGQPQHF
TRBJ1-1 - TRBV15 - TGTGCCACCAGCAGTCCGGGAAGTGAAGCTTTCTTT CATSSPGSEAFF
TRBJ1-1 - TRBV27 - TGTGCCAGCAGTTTGGGAGGGATAGGGACTGAAGCTTTCTTT CASSLGGIGTEAFF
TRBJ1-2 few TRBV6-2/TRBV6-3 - TGTGCCAGCAGTCCCGAAAGACGGGGTGGCTACACCTTC CASSPERRGGYTF
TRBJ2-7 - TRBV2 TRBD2 TGTGCCAGCAGATCTAGCGGGACCAAGATTTCCTACGAGCAGTACTTC CASRSSGTKISYEQYF
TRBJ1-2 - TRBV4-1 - TGCGCCAGCAGCCACGGCTATGGCTACACCTTC CASSHGYGYTF
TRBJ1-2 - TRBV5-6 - TGTGCCAGCCGCAGGGCGGACTATGGCTACACCTTC CASRRADYGYTF
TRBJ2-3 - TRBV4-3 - TGCGCCAGCAGCCAAGGACTGTCTACAGATACGCAGTATTTT CASSQGLSTDTQYF
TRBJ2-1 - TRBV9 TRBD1 TGTGCCAGCAGCGTAGTTGGGCAGGGGGCAGGTGAGCAGTTCTTC CASSVVGQGAGEQFF
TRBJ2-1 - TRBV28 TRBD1 TGTGCCAGCAGTCCGTTTAGACAGGGGAGAAGCATCAATGAGCAGTTCTTC CASSPFRQGRSINEQFF
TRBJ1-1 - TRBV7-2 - TGTGCCAGCAGCTTACTCTCAGGGTTCACTGAAGCTTTCTTT CASSLLSGFTEAFF
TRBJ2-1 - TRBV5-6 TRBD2 TGTGCCAGCAGCCAAAGCGGACTAGCGGGACCCTACAATGAGCAGTTCTTC CASSQSGLAGPYNEQFF
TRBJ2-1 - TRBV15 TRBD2 TGTGCCACCAGCAGAGATCGAACTAGCGGGGGGAATGAGCAGTTCTTC CATSRDRTSGGNEQFF
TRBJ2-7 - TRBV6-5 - TGTGCCAGCACGGGGACATCGGAGTACGAGCAGTACTTC CASTGTSEYEQYF
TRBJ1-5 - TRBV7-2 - TGTGCCAGCATCCCTCGGGGTCAGCCCCAGCATTTT CASIPRGQPQHF
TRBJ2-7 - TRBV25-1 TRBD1 TGTGCCAGCAGCCGGGACAGGGGGCAACGTGAGCAGTACTTC CASSRDRGQREQYF
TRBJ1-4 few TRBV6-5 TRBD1 TGTGCCAGCAGTTACGCCGCCCCAGGGGGTAATGAAAAACTGTTTTTT CASSYAAPGGNEKLFF
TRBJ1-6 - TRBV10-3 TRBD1 TGTGCCATCAGTGAGGGGACAGGGAATAATTCACCCCTCCACTTT CAISEGTGNNSPLHF
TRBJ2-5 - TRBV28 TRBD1 TGTGCCAGCCGATTCCAACAGGGGTGGGAGACCCAGTACTTC CASRFQQGWETQYF
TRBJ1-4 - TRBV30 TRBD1 TGTGCCTGGCTGCCCAGGGGGGCGCGAAATGAAAAACTGTTTTTT CAWLPRGARNEKLFF
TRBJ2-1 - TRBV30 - TGTGCCTGGAGTGCCGGAGACAATGAGCAGTTCTTC CAWSAGDNEQFF
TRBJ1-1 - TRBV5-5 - TGTGCCAGCAGCCCCCGACTGCGGAACACTGAAGCTTTCTTT CASSPRLRNTEAFF
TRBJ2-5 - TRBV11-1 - TGTGCCAGCAGCCCGGACGGCACAGGCGGAGAGACCCAGTACTTC CASSPDGTGGETQYF
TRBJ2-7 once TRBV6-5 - TGTGCCAGCAGTTACTCCTATTCGGTCGGCGAGCAGTACTTC CASSYSYSVGEQYF
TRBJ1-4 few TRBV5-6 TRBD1 TGTGCCAGCAGCTTGGGACAGGGGATAGGGGAAAAACTGTTTTTT CASSLGQGIGEKLFF
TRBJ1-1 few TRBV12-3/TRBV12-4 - TGTGCCAGCACCCTCGACAATACTGAAGCTTTCTTT CASTLDNTEAFF
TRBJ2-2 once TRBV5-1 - TGCGCCAGCAGCGACCGGGAAAACACCGGGGAGCTGTTTTTT CASSDRENTGELFF
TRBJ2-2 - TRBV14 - TGTGCCAGCAGCCAAGATTTTTCCCCTATGTCAGGGTGGGGAACCGGGGAGCTGTTTTTT CASSQDFSPMSGWGTGELFF
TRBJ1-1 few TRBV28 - TGTGCCAGCAGTTTAAATACAGGGAGGAACACTGAAGCTTTCTTT CASSLNTGRNTEAFF
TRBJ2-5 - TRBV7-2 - TGTGCCAGCAGCCGCGGCGGGGCACAAGAGACCCAGTACTTC CASSRGGAQETQYF
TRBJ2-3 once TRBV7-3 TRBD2 TGTGCCAGCAGCACAGGGACTAGCTCAGATACGCAGTATTTT CASSTGTSSDTQYF
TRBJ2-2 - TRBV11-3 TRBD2 TGTGCCAGCAGCCCGTGGACTAGCCGGAACACCGGGGAGCTGTTTTTT CASSPWTSRNTGELFF
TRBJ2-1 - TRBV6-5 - TGTGCCAGCAGTCCCGTGCATGCGGATGAGCAGTTCTTC CASSPVHADEQFF
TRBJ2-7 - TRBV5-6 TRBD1 TGTGCCAGCAGGTTCGGGACAGGATCCTACGAGCAGTACTTC CASRFGTGSYEQYF
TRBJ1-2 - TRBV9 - TGTGCCAGCAGCGTAGAGGACACCTCTAACTATGGCTACACCTTC CASSVEDTSNYGYTF
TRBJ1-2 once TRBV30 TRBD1 TGTGCCTGGAGGGGGGACAGTGGCTATGGCTACACCTTC CAWRGDSGYGYTF
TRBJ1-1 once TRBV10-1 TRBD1 TGCGCCCGGCGGACAGGGGGGGTCACTGAAGCTTTCTTT CARRTGGVTEAFF
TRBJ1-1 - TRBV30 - TGTGCCTGGAGTGCGAGGGAAAACACTGAAGCTTTCTTT CAWSARENTEAFF
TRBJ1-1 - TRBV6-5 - TGTGCCAGCAGTTATTCCGGGACATTGAACACTGAAGCTTTCTTT CASSYSGTLNTEAFF
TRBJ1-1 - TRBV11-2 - TGTGCCAGCAGCTGGGGCGGCGGAAACACTGAAGCTTTCTTT CASSWGGGNTEAFF